Listed below are T cell receptor beta chains from one sample, sequenced in a study of regulatory T cells in long-lasting Graves disease. TCRdb analysed the multiplex PCR reads with MiXCR anew, one entry per CDR3 protein. The sample consists of 550,000 to 600,000 distinct CDR3 sequences, about 16% of them appearing once. The data also belong to a second study, concerning T cells in Graves' hyperthyroidism and ophthalmopathy.

The source was peripheral blood mononuclear cells (PBMCs), collected at new diagnosis, from a patient treated with antithyroid drugs. The receptors were sampled from a man between 18 and 29 years old with Graves disease. Each CDR3 is given with its conserved first and last residue. A D gene is named only where the DNA matches it firmly. Size values are once, few and many counts, or a class for expanded clones, and some rows have none.

j_gene: TRBJ1-1
abundance: .
d_gene: .
v_gene: TRBV5-6
CDR3aa: CASSLAVMGEAFF
CDR3nt: TGTGCCAGCAGCTTGGCGGTAATGGGGGAAGCTTTCTTT

j_gene: TRBJ1-2
abundance: few
d_gene: .
v_gene: TRBV28
CDR3aa: CASSLTGAYGYAF
CDR3nt: TGTGCCAGCAGTCTGACAGGTGCCTATGGCTACGCCTTC

j_gene: TRBJ2-1
abundance: .
d_gene: TRBD2
v_gene: TRBV19
CDR3aa: CASSPSSYGRASEQFF
CDR3nt: TGTGCCAGTAGTCCCTCCTCTTACGGGAGGGCCTCTGAGCAGTTCTTC

j_gene: TRBJ1-1
abundance: many
d_gene: .
v_gene: TRBV6-1
CDR3aa: CASSAPEVTEAFF
CDR3nt: TGTGCCAGCAGTGCCCCAGAAGTAACTGAAGCTTTCTTT

j_gene: TRBJ1-5
abundance: many
d_gene: .
v_gene: TRBV5-1
CDR3aa: CASSLEAGTGDQPQHF
CDR3nt: TGCGCCAGCAGCTTGGAGGCAGGCACGGGCGATCAGCCCCAGCATTTT

j_gene: TRBJ2-7
abundance: few
d_gene: TRBD2
v_gene: TRBV9
CDR3aa: CASSVSGAGTYEQYF
CDR3nt: TGTGCCAGCAGCGTTAGCGGGGCCGGAACCTACGAGCAGTACTTC

j_gene: TRBJ1-4
abundance: .
d_gene: TRBD1
v_gene: TRBV2
CDR3aa: CASNADRAVEKLFF
CDR3nt: TGTGCCAGCAACGCGGACAGGGCGGTTGAAAAATTGTTTTTT

j_gene: TRBJ2-7
abundance: many
d_gene: TRBD1
v_gene: TRBV7-9
CDR3aa: CASSPGLRAQGDEQYF
CDR3nt: TGTGCCAGCAGCCCGGGGCTCCGGGCTCAGGGGGACGAGCAGTACTTC

j_gene: TRBJ1-5
abundance: few
d_gene: .
v_gene: TRBV28
CDR3aa: CASSSSSGQPQHF
CDR3nt: TGTGCCAGCAGTTCGAGCTCGGGTCAGCCCCAGCATTTT

j_gene: TRBJ2-1
abundance: many
d_gene: .
v_gene: TRBV7-6
CDR3aa: CASSWGSSYNEQFF
CDR3nt: TGTGCCAGCAGCTGGGGGAGCTCCTACAATGAGCAGTTCTTC

j_gene: TRBJ1-5
abundance: many
d_gene: .
v_gene: TRBV6-1
CDR3aa: CASSEAGYQPQHF
CDR3nt: TGTGCCAGCAGTGAAGCAGGCTATCAGCCCCAGCATTTT

j_gene: TRBJ2-2
abundance: few
d_gene: .
v_gene: TRBV27
CDR3aa: CASSSRGRRENTGELFF
CDR3nt: TGTGCCAGCAGTTCCCGGGGCAGGCGGGAGAACACCGGGGAGCTGTTTTTT

j_gene: TRBJ2-1
abundance: .
d_gene: .
v_gene: TRBV9
CDR3aa: CASSSREGSYNERFF
CDR3nt: TGTGCCAGCAGCAGCAGGGAAGGCTCCTACAATGAGCGGTTCTTC

j_gene: TRBJ1-4
abundance: few
d_gene: TRBD1
v_gene: TRBV13
CDR3aa: CASSLTGDTNEKLFF
CDR3nt: TGTGCCAGCAGCCTGACAGGGGACACTAATGAAAAACTGTTTTTT

j_gene: TRBJ2-5
abundance: many
d_gene: .
v_gene: TRBV2
CDR3aa: CASSSQAWGETQYF
CDR3nt: TGTGCCAGCAGTTCCCAAGCTTGGGGGGAGACCCAGTACTTC

j_gene: TRBJ1-1
abundance: many
d_gene: .
v_gene: TRBV27
CDR3aa: CASSPSGFRTEAFF
CDR3nt: TGTGCCAGCAGTCCGTCGGGGTTCAGGACTGAAGCTTTCTTT

j_gene: TRBJ2-7
abundance: many
d_gene: .
v_gene: TRBV5-1
CDR3aa: CASSLVEGYEQYF
CDR3nt: TGCGCCAGCAGCTTGGTCGAGGGGTACGAGCAGTACTTC

j_gene: TRBJ1-2
abundance: many
d_gene: TRBD1
v_gene: TRBV27
CDR3aa: CASRKGTGGNYGYTF
CDR3nt: TGTGCCAGCAGGAAAGGGACAGGGGGGAACTATGGCTACACCTTC

j_gene: TRBJ2-3
abundance: many
d_gene: .
v_gene: TRBV20-1
CDR3aa: CSARDPGDTQYF
CDR3nt: TGCAGTGCTAGAGATCCCGGGGATACGCAGTATTTT

j_gene: TRBJ2-7
abundance: many
d_gene: .
v_gene: TRBV27
CDR3aa: CASSTFSEAYEQYF
CDR3nt: TGTGCCAGCAGTACCTTTAGCGAGGCCTACGAGCAGTACTTC

j_gene: TRBJ2-6
abundance: few
d_gene: .
v_gene: TRBV2
CDR3aa: CASSGRAGANVLTF
CDR3nt: TGTGCCAGCAGTGGAAGGGCTGGGGCCAACGTCCTGACTTTC

j_gene: TRBJ2-7
abundance: many
d_gene: .
v_gene: TRBV27
CDR3aa: CASSFRVDRQFAYEQYF
CDR3nt: TGTGCCAGCAGTTTCCGCGTCGATCGGCAGTTCGCCTACGAGCAGTACTTC

j_gene: TRBJ2-3
abundance: once
d_gene: .
v_gene: TRBV7-9
CDR3aa: CASSLRGYADTQYF
CDR3nt: TGCGCCAGCAGCTTGAGGGGTTACGCAGATACGCAGTATTTT

j_gene: TRBJ1-3
abundance: .
d_gene: .
v_gene: TRBV27
CDR3aa: CASSAEVGGTGNTIYF
CDR3nt: TGTGCCAGCAGTGCGGAGGTAGGGGGTACTGGAAACACCATATATTTT

j_gene: TRBJ1-2
abundance: few
d_gene: TRBD1
v_gene: TRBV10-3
CDR3aa: CAISDPGQGSSYGYTF
CDR3nt: TGTGCCATCAGTGATCCGGGACAGGGATCTTCCTATGGCTACACCTTC

j_gene: TRBJ2-3
abundance: many
d_gene: .
v_gene: TRBV20-1
CDR3aa: CSARETGRADTQYF
CDR3nt: TGCAGTGCTAGAGAAACCGGCAGGGCCGATACGCAGTATTTT

j_gene: TRBJ2-5
abundance: many
d_gene: TRBD2
v_gene: TRBV6-2/TRBV6-3
CDR3aa: CASKILLAGEEETQYF
CDR3nt: TGTGCCAGCAAGATCCTACTAGCGGGAGAGGAAGAGACCCAGTACTTC

j_gene: TRBJ1-5
abundance: .
d_gene: .
v_gene: TRBV7-8
CDR3aa: CASSSIYRGNQPQHF
CDR3nt: TGTGCCAGCAGCTCCATTTACAGGGGCAATCAGCCCCAGCATTTT

j_gene: TRBJ1-2
abundance: .
d_gene: .
v_gene: TRBV7-9
CDR3aa: CASSPPWGGVVVSSNYGYTF
CDR3nt: TGTGCCAGCAGCCCACCCTGGGGAGGGGTAGTCGTATCTTCTAACTATGGCTACACCTTC

j_gene: TRBJ1-5
abundance: few
d_gene: .
v_gene: TRBV20-1
CDR3aa: CSARDSSDQPQHF
CDR3nt: TGCAGTGCTAGAGACAGTTCGGATCAGCCCCAGCATTTT

j_gene: TRBJ2-7
abundance: many
d_gene: .
v_gene: TRBV5-1
CDR3aa: CASSQGPVYEQYF
CDR3nt: TGCGCCAGCAGTCAGGGTCCGGTGTACGAGCAGTACTTC

j_gene: TRBJ1-3
abundance: many
d_gene: .
v_gene: TRBV3-1
CDR3aa: CASSQTHHTIYF
CDR3nt: TGTGCCAGCAGCCAGACCCACCACACCATATATTTT

j_gene: TRBJ2-7
abundance: many
d_gene: .
v_gene: TRBV3-1
CDR3aa: CASSHPTRGTTYEQYF
CDR3nt: TGTGCCAGCAGCCACCCTACCAGGGGGACTACCTACGAGCAGTACTTC

j_gene: TRBJ2-1
abundance: many
d_gene: TRBD2
v_gene: TRBV6-2/TRBV6-3
CDR3aa: CASSLPGLANNEQFF
CDR3nt: TGTGCCAGCAGTCTTCCGGGACTAGCGAACAATGAGCAGTTCTTC

j_gene: TRBJ2-1
abundance: .
d_gene: TRBD2
v_gene: TRBV6-1
CDR3aa: CASSGGLADRNEQFF
CDR3nt: TGTGCCAGCAGCGGGGGACTAGCGGACCGCAATGAGCAGTTCTTC

j_gene: TRBJ1-1
abundance: few
d_gene: .
v_gene: TRBV9
CDR3aa: CASSVDRTANTEAFF
CDR3nt: TGTGCCAGCAGCGTAGATAGGACGGCGAACACTGAAGCTTTCTTT

j_gene: TRBJ2-7
abundance: many
d_gene: .
v_gene: TRBV28
CDR3aa: CAAADNPYEQYF
CDR3nt: TGTGCAGCGGCGGACAATCCCTACGAGCAGTACTTC

j_gene: TRBJ2-1
abundance: .
d_gene: TRBD1
v_gene: TRBV19
CDR3aa: CASSIGQVSSYNEQFF
CDR3nt: TGTGCCAGTAGTATCGGACAGGTGAGCTCCTACAATGAGCAGTTCTTC

j_gene: TRBJ2-5
abundance: .
d_gene: .
v_gene: TRBV4-1
CDR3aa: CASSQEGGTVEDF
CDR3nt: TGCGCCAGCAGCCAAGAAGGGGGGACTGTTGAGGACTTC

j_gene: TRBJ2-6
abundance: .
d_gene: .
v_gene: TRBV19
CDR3aa: CASSISRGTGANVLTF
CDR3nt: TGTGCCAGTAGTATCTCTAGGGGTACCGGGGCCAACGTCCTGACTTTC